The sequence of this TCR beta chain was determined in a study of blood T cell repertoires in COVID-19. Libraries were prepared by immunoSEQ multiplex PCR; TCRdb keeps only in-frame clonotypes and omits some of them. Among 130,000 to 150,000 clones listed, 80% to 90% were seen once. Study members were between about 18 and 95 years old and lived in roughly 24 US regions. The recovered donors of Cohort 3 showed two negative PCRs, clearance, or symptom resolution. V shed 7 bases, J shed 4 bases, and the junction held 8 bases outside the gene matches. Germline V gives CDR1 LNHDA, CDR2 SQIVND (reference sequence). This CDR3 comprises 14 residues.

V usage is TRBV19 and J usage is TRBJ1-2, with 8 bases lining up with TRBD1. The TCR sequence derives from a man between 60 and 75 years old who had recovered from COVID-19. The sample consisted of PBMCs or T cells enriched from blood (not recorded which). CDR3 bases: TGTGCCAGTAACCCTGGACAGGGCGTCTATGGCTACACCTTC. Its translation: CASNPGQGVYGYTF.